What follows are 21 T cell receptor beta chains derived from one specimen sequenced in a study of cytomegalovirus exposure and HLA in healthy donors. Researchers ran the PCR with 60 Vbeta and 13 Jbeta primers. Sequencing was performed with immunoSEQ multiplex PCR; in TCRdb, only in-frame clones are kept and a portion is missing. Here the sample spans around 64,000 clones, roughly 85% being singletons. The sequenced sample consisted of PBMCs. Source of these receptors: a woman younger than 45 in good health and CMV-seronegative.

The chain has TRBV29-1 and TRBJ2-5, with D possibly TRBD1 on 6 matching bases. V was cut by 3 bases and J by 4 bases, with 12 bases left in between. This CDR3 has 13 residues. Germline V CDR1 and CDR2: SQVTM, ANQGSEA. The CDR3 coding sequence is TGCAGCGTTGAGTCGACAGGTCGAGAGACCCAGTACTTC. It is translated as CSVESTGRETQYF.

The V and J genes are TRBV27 and TRBJ2-2; no clear D gene. V lost 3 bases to trimming and J lost 0 bases, with 11 bases between them. The CDR3 covers 16 residues. Germline CDR1 is MNHEY and CDR2 is SMNVEV (reference sequence). CDR3 DNA sequence: TGTGCCAGCAGTTTTGCGCTCTTCGCGAACACCGGGGAGCTGTTTTTT. It translates to CASSFALFANTGELFF.

The chain recombines TRBV10-1 with TRBJ2-6; 11 bases align to TRBD2. Germline CDR1 reads WNHNN; CDR2 reads SYGVQD (reference sequence). V lost 3 bases to trimming and J lost 2 bases; unmatched junction nucleotides: 6. This CDR3 has 18 residues. The DNA for the CDR3 is TGCGCCAGCAGTGAATTAGAACTAGCGGGAGCTGGGGCCAACGTCCTGACTTTC. Translating gives CASSELELAGAGANVLTF.

The chain combines TRBV6-6 with TRBJ1-2, with TRBD1 matching 8 bases. The trim removed 4 bases at V and 8 bases at J, leaving 9 bases unmatched. CDR1 is MNHNY and CDR2 is SVGAGI in the germline V gene (reference sequence). The CDR3 spans 14 residues. CDR3 DNA sequence: TGTGCCAGCAGTTCCGGACAGGGAATAGGGGGCTACACCTTC. This gives the protein CASSSGQGIGGYTF.

This clone was seen just once. The J gene is TRBJ1-6, the V gene TRBV9, with 7 bases aligning to TRBD1. CDR1 SGDLS and CDR2 YYNGEE come from the germline V gene. The CDR3 sequence is 14 residues long. V was pared by 2 bases and J by 11 bases, with 7 bases of the junction left unmatched. The DNA of the CDR3 is TGTGCCAGCAGCGTTCACAGGGGCTCACCACCCCTCCACTTT. It yields the protein CASSVHRGSPPLHF.

V is TRBV11-2 and J is TRBJ2-5, with 8 bases that match TRBD1. Trimming removed 5 bases from V and 5 bases from J; junction bases left unmatched: 7. The CDR3 loop spans 14 amino acids. Germline CDR1 and CDR2: SGHAT and FQNNGV. CDR3 loop: CASSIGQGQETQYF. The CDR3 nucleotides read TGTGCCAGCAGCATAGGACAGGGTCAGGAGACCCAGTACTTC. Variable domain in full (rest from reference TRBV11-2 and TRBJ2-5): EAGVAQSPRYKIIEKRQSVAFWCNPISGHATLYWYQQILGQGPKLLIQFQNNGVVDDSQLPKDRFSAERLKGVDSTLKIQPAKLEDSAVYLCASSIGQGQETQYFGPGTRLLVL.

This rearrangement joins TRBV7-2 to TRBJ2-6; 7 nucleotides match TRBD1. Per the germline V gene, CDR1 is SGHTA and CDR2 is FQGNSA. With 1 base clipped from V and 9 bases from J, the junction kept 6 bases outside the gene matches. The CDR3 loop spans 15 amino acids. Written as DNA, the CDR3 is TGTGCCAGCAGCTTAGGGGCAGGGGGTGACAACGTCCTGACTTTC. Its translation: CASSLGAGGDNVLTF.

This clone was detected once. The chain joins TRBV15 to TRBJ2-7, with 16 bases fitting TRBD2. The CDR3 has 16 amino acids. The J segment lost 1 base and the V segment lost 5 bases, leaving 2 bases of the junction unmatched. Germline CDR1 is LNHNV and CDR2 is YYDKDF (reference sequence). The CDR3 bases are TGTGCCACCAGCGGGGGACTAGCGGGAGGGTCCTACGAGCAGTACTTC. Its protein is CATSGGLAGGSYEQYF.

The chain combines TRBV4-1 with TRBJ1-3; TRBD1 aligns across 7 bases. This CDR3 contains 15 residues. Germline CDR1 and CDR2: MGHRA and YSYEKL. The ends lost 2 bases at V and 4 bases at J; junction bases unmatched: 5. CDR3 bases: TGCGCCAGCAGCCAATTACCGGGACAGGGAAACACCATATATTTT. Protein product: CASSQLPGQGNTIYF.

In the case of this clone: At one end the junction does not follow the germline gene, possibly because of a read error. The chain uses TRBV28 and TRBJ2-7; D unclear. CDR1 and CDR2 (germline): MDHEN, SYDVKM. The CDR3 length is 14 residues. This CDR3 is CASSSPPPSYEQYF. The CDR3 DNA follows: TGTGCCAGCAGTTCCCCGCCGCCCTCCTACGAGCAATACTTC.

The chain joins TRBV4-3 to TRBJ2-7, with D perhaps matching TRBD1 (6 bases). The CDR3 covers 12 residues. CDR1 LGHNA and CDR2 YSLEER come from the germline V gene. Trimming removed 3 bases from V and 6 bases from J, with 9 bases in between. The CDR3 DNA reads TGCGCCAGCAGCCATCCACAGGGCGAGCAGTACTTC. It specifies CASSHPQGEQYF.

V usage is TRBV9 and J usage is TRBJ1-5, with TRBD1 identical over 9 bases. This CDR3 has 15 amino acids. After removal of 7 bases from V and 5 bases from J, the junction contained 10 bases not matched to a gene. Per the germline V gene, CDR1 is SGDLS and CDR2 is YYNGEE. CDR3: CASGPGTGSHQPQHF. The DNA for the CDR3 is TGTGCCAGCGGTCCCGGGACAGGGTCACATCAGCCCCAGCATTTT.

V gene TRBV6-1 combines with J gene TRBJ2-3; 9 nucleotides agree with TRBD2. Germline lookup yields CDR1 MNHNS and CDR2 SASEGT. Trimming removed 3 bases from V and 0 bases from J; junction bases left unmatched: 1. The CDR3 is 15 residues long. CDR3 region: CASSELAGSTDTQYF. CDR3 DNA sequence: TGTGCCAGCAGTGAGCTAGCGGGGAGCACAGATACGCAGTATTTT.

This rearrangement joins TRBV30 to TRBJ2-7; D possibly corresponds to TRBD2 (6 bases). CDR1 is GTSNPN and CDR2 is SVGIG in the germline V gene (reference sequence). Trimming pared 2 bases from V and 1 base from J, leaving 9 bases between. This CDR3 contains 13 residues. The CDR3: CAWSPAGSYEQYF. Here the CDR3 DNA reads TGTGCCTGGAGTCCCGCGGGATCCTACGAGCAGTACTTC.

The V gene is TRBV11-2, the J gene TRBJ2-5; 10 bases are a match to TRBD2. The germline gives CDR1 SGHAT, CDR2 FQNNGV. Losses at the gene ends were 4 bases for V and 5 bases for J; bases not matched to a gene: 7. The CDR3 has 15 amino acids. The CDR3 here is CASSSPSGSGETQYF. The CDR3 nucleotides read TGTGCCAGCAGCTCGCCTAGCGGGAGCGGGGAGACCCAGTACTTC.

The V gene is TRBV6-1, the J gene TRBJ1-4; TRBD1 matches 11 bases. The ends lost 5 bases at V and 8 bases at J; junction bases unmatched: 7. The germline V gene encodes CDR1 MNHNS and CDR2 SASEGT. CDR3 length: 15 residues. The CDR3 nucleotides are TGTGCCAGCAGTACAGGGACAGGGGGAGCGGAAAAACTGTTTTTT. Translated, it gives CASSTGTGGAEKLFF.

The chain links TRBV10-1 to TRBJ2-5, with 11 bases matching TRBD2. Per germline, CDR1 WNHNN and CDR2 SYGVQD (reference sequence). This CDR3 spans 17 amino acids. With V trimmed by 4 bases and J by 0 bases, 7 bases remained unmatched. The CDR3 region is CASSGASGRPHQETQYF. The CDR3 DNA sequence: TGCGCCAGCAGTGGGGCTAGCGGGAGGCCCCACCAAGAGACCCAGTACTTC.

The chain links TRBV5-8 to TRBJ1-1, with 9 bases lining up with TRBD1. The CDR3 covers 18 residues. Germline CDR1 reads SGHTS; CDR2 reads YDEGEE. V lost 0 bases and J lost 1; bases outside the gene matches: 10. The CDR3 sequence is CASSLEAGQGLRNTEAFF. For the CDR3, the DNA is TGTGCCAGCAGCTTGGAAGCAGGACAGGGGCTCCGGAACACTGAAGCTTTCTTT.

The V gene is TRBV6-5, the J gene TRBJ2-1; 9 bases map to TRBD1. The CDR3 has 14 amino acids. CDR1 is MNHEY and CDR2 is SVGAGI in the germline V gene. Trimming at V came to 5 bases and at J to 8 bases, leaving 7 bases not matched to a gene. The DNA of the CDR3 is TGTGCCAGCAGTCCGGGACAGGGTCCCTATGAGCAGTTCTTC. Translation gives CASSPGQGPYEQFF.

The chain links TRBV4-3 to TRBJ1-4, with 7 bases matching TRBD1. This CDR3 comprises 15 residues. Germline values: CDR1 LGHNA, CDR2 YSLEER. After removal of 5 bases from V and 3 bases from J, the junction contained 6 bases not matched to a gene. CDR3 bases: TGCGCCAGCAGCTCAAGGGGGCAGGCTAATGAAAAACTGTTTTTT. Translated: CASSSRGQANEKLFF.

The rearrangement links TRBV5-8 to TRBJ1-6; D gene uncertain. V lost 0 bases to trimming and J lost 2 bases, with 9 bases between them. The CDR3 is made up of 16 amino acids. Germline V CDR1 and CDR2: SGHTS, YDEGEE. This chain's CDR3 is CASSLVGVTYNSPLHF. CDR3 DNA sequence: TGTGCCAGCAGCTTGGTAGGAGTTACCTATAATTCACCCCTCCACTTT.